The TCR beta chain under discussion was sequenced for a study of blood T cell repertoires in COVID-19. Data came from immunoSEQ multiplex PCR; TCRdb stores just in-frame clones and leaves some out. The data contain hundreds of thousands of clones, around 89% of them seen just once; the ten biggest clones take up 3%. CDR3 length: 15 amino acids. The TCR originated in a woman aged 30 to 39 with COVID-19, enrolled during active disease. V usage is TRBV21-1 and J usage is TRBJ1-1; the table's D call of TRBD1 was not tested on the DNA. TRBV21-1 is recorded as a pseudogene. Sequenced material: peripheral blood. DNA of the CDR3: TGTGCCAGCAGCAAAGGTTGGGACAGGCCCACTGAAGCTTTCTTT. Protein: CASSKGWDRPTEAFF.